This TCR beta chain was recorded in a study of human T cells and chemical hapten exposure. On the study more broadly: Largely, small differences in pooled library volume made per-sample TCR yields vary.

The study's findings and limits: There was no change with DPC sensitization in TCRs above 1 in 1000 frequency.

Only a few counts were recorded for this clonotype. Its antigen is not identified. The CDR3 has 11 amino acids. V lost 3 bases to trimming and J lost 3 bases, with 6 bases between them. Germline CDR1 and CDR2: DFQATT and SNEGSKA (reference sequence). The sample's time point: healthy volunteer bleed at 2 weeks. Unfractionated whole blood served as the source for total RNA extraction. The library tagged individual cDNA molecules with unique molecular identifiers. In the original processing: The number of TCRs in each sample had a median of about 95,000 and spanned roughly 23,224 to 750,000. One entry per CDR3 protein, called by TCRdb with MiXCR from the RACE reads. The V and J calls were not made by the authors but by TCRdb's processing. This sample yields roughly 130,000 distinct CDR3 sequences, of which about 9.4% are seen a single time; approximately 1.6% belongs to the top ten.

The clonotype originates from a male donor in good health. Some clones in this sample may be carry-over from other donors' samples. The chain joins TRBV20-1 to TRBJ2-7; no reliable D call. Specimen: whole blood. CDR3 loop: CSASFDYEQYF. CDR3 DNA: TGCAGTGCTAGTTTCGACTACGAGCAGTACTTC.